Listed here are 31 T cell receptor beta chains from one sample, sequenced in a study of blood T cell repertoires in COVID-19. The table came from immunoSEQ multiplex PCR; TCRdb's copy has only in-frame clones and leaves some out. The data contain tens of thousands of clones, more than 75% of them singletons. Sequences were obtained from peripheral blood. Receptors were obtained from a human donor in a cohort sampled during active COVID-19.

The chain carries TRBV5-1 and TRBJ2-5; 9 bases are a match to TRBD2. Unmatched junction bases numbered 3, after V lost 4 bases and J lost 2 bases. CDR3 length: 14 amino acids. In germline, CDR1 is SGHRS, CDR2 YFSETQ. CDR3 coding DNA: TGCGCCAGCAGCCCTAGCGGGGAACAAGAGACCCAGTACTTC. Encoded protein: CASSPSGEQETQYF.

The chain uses TRBV6-5 and TRBJ1-1; D remains ambiguous. Trimming removed 6 bases at V and 6 bases at J, with 8 bases between. CDR3 length: 11 residues. Germline V gene sequence: CDR1 MNHEY, CDR2 SVGAGI. This CDR3 reads CASSRGPEAFF. CDR3 bases: TGTGCCAGCAGCCGTGGGCCTGAAGCTTTCTTT.

This chain uses TRBV7-3 with TRBJ2-5, with a tentative D call TRBD2 (6 bases). CDR1 and CDR2 from the germline V gene are SGHTA and FQGTGA. The CDR3 extends over 15 amino acids. The V and J ends lost 3 bases and 1 base respectively, with 12 bases between them. The CDR3 spells CASSFAGTGQETQYF. Written as DNA, the CDR3 is TGTGCCAGCAGCTTCGCCGGGACTGGCCAAGAGACCCAGTACTTC. Full variable domain (remainder filled in from reference TRBV7-3 and TRBJ2-5): GAGVSQTPSNKVTEKGKYVELRCDPISGHTALYWYRQSLGQGPEFLIYFQGTGAADDSGLPNDRFFAVRPEGSVSTLKIQRTERGDSAVYLCASSFAGTGQETQYFGPGTRLLVL.

The chain is built from TRBV7-2 and TRBJ2-3; 10 bases align to TRBD2. The CDR3 is 17 amino acids. The germline V gene has CDR1 SGHTA and CDR2 FQGNSA. V lost 4 bases, J lost 4 bases, and 11 bases stayed unmatched. Here the CDR3 reads CASSSFRASGGADTQYF. The CDR3 DNA reads TGTGCCAGCAGCTCCTTTCGGGCTAGCGGGGGTGCAGATACGCAGTATTTT.

V and J are TRBV19 and TRBJ2-3; 11 bases agree with TRBD1. CDR1 and CDR2 (germline): LNHDA, SQIVND (reference sequence). Unmatched junction bases numbered 6, after V lost 9 bases and J lost 4 bases. This CDR3 comprises 14 residues. The CDR3 here is CASRDRGKADTQYF. CDR3 bases: TGTGCCAGCCGGGACAGGGGGAAGGCAGATACGCAGTATTTT.

The CDR3 DNA sequence: TGCGCCAGCAGTGTTGGTGAGACAGGCGAGGGGGACGAGCAGTACTTC. This sequence encodes CASSVGETGEGDEQYF. The chain recombines TRBV10-1 with TRBJ2-7; tentative D call: TRBD1 (6 bases). Germline V gives CDR1 WNHNN, CDR2 SYGVQD (reference sequence). V lost 4 bases and J lost 5, with 21 bases in between. CDR3 length: 16 amino acids.

The rearrangement joins TRBV24-1 to TRBJ2-5; the D gene is possibly TRBD2 (5 bases). V was trimmed by 3 bases and J by 5 bases, leaving 9 bases between them. The CDR3 is 13 amino acids. The germline V gene encodes CDR1 KGHDR and CDR2 SFDVKD. The CDR3 DNA follows: TGTGCCACCAGTGATGGCAGGAGGGAGACCCAGTACTTC. Protein sequence: CATSDGRRETQYF.

V usage is TRBV6-5 and J usage is TRBJ2-2; possible D gene TRBD2, 6 bases. The CDR3 has 14 amino acids. The V gene's germline CDR1 is MNHEY and CDR2 SVGAGI. With 6 bases removed from V and 1 base from J, the gap between germline ends came to 9 bases. The CDR3 loop is CASSRDLNTGELFF. CDR3 sequence (DNA): TGTGCCAGCAGCAGGGACTTGAACACCGGGGAGCTGTTTTTT.

V gene TRBV7-3 combines with J gene TRBJ2-7, with D possibly matching TRBD2 (6 bases). The CDR3 spans 15 residues. Germline assignment: CDR1 SGHTA and CDR2 FQGTGA. Trimming removed 1 base from V and 0 bases from J, with 10 bases in between. CDR3 DNA sequence: TGTGCCAGCAGCTTAATGGCGGGACCCTCCTACGAGCAGTACTTC. Translated, it gives CASSLMAGPSYEQYF.

The chain combines TRBV5-5 with TRBJ1-3; tentative D call: TRBD1 (6 bases). Germline V gives CDR1 SGHKS, CDR2 YYEKEE (reference sequence). V lost 3 bases and J 10 bases, leaving 17 bases between the germline ends. This CDR3 comprises 14 residues. CDR3 residues: CASSWLNREGTIYF. In DNA form, the CDR3 reads TGTGCCAGCAGCTGGCTGAACAGGGAAGGGACCATATATTTT.

The V and J genes are TRBV18 and TRBJ2-7; D call uncertain. Germline V gene sequence: CDR1 KGHSH, CDR2 LQKENI. This CDR3 region has 13 residues. V lost 3 bases, J lost 2 bases, and 8 bases lay in between. The CDR3 loop is CASSPSGTYEQYF. The CDR3 nucleotides read TGTGCCAGCTCACCCTCAGGAACCTACGAGCAGTACTTC.

The chain has TRBV5-8 and TRBJ1-2; D is possibly TRBD1 (6 bases). Germline values: CDR1 SGHTS, CDR2 YDEGEE. V was trimmed by 3 bases and J by 4 bases, leaving 13 bases between them. CDR3 length: 14 amino acids. CDR3 sequence reads: CASSWSGQPYGYTF. The CDR3, as DNA: TGTGCCAGCAGCTGGAGTGGACAGCCCTATGGCTACACCTTC.

The chain combines TRBV18 with TRBJ1-1; 7 nucleotides agree with TRBD1. CDR3 length: 13 amino acids. Germline V lookup: CDR1 KGHSH, CDR2 LQKENI. Trimming took 4 bases from V and 10 from J; bases not matched to a gene: 9. The CDR3 coding sequence is TGTGCCAGCTCACGGGACAGCGGAAATCCAGCTTTCTTT. It encodes CASSRDSGNPAFF.

This chain joins TRBV2 and TRBJ2-3; tentative D call: TRBD1 (5 bases). CDR3 length: 14 residues. CDR1 and CDR2 (germline): SNHLY, FYNNEI. Trimming left V 6 bases short and J 0 bases short, with 10 bases between. In nucleotides, the CDR3 is TGTGCCAGCAGCTATGGGGCTAGCACAGATACGCAGTATTTT. This translates into CASSYGASTDTQYF.

This clone was picked up a small number of times. The chain couples TRBV6-5 to TRBJ2-7; 10 nucleotides align to TRBD1. Germline V lookup: CDR1 MNHEY, CDR2 SVGAGI. V was clipped by 4 bases and J by 2 bases; unmatched bases: 5. The CDR3 consists of 15 residues. The chain's CDR3 is CASSFRDRGTYEQYF. DNA for the CDR3: TGTGCCAGCAGTTTTAGGGACAGGGGAACCTACGAGCAGTACTTC.

This clone was recorded a few times. V and J are TRBV5-6 and TRBJ2-7; D might be TRBD1 (7 bases). The CDR3 is 14 amino acids. Trimming removed 7 bases from V and 1 base from J, with 15 bases in between. Germline V CDR1 and CDR2: SGHDT, YYEEEE. CDR3 DNA: TGTGCCAGCGGAGAACAGGGGAGGTCCTACGAGCAGTACTTC. Its translation is CASGEQGRSYEQYF.

This chain connects TRBV5-1 to TRBJ1-6; TRBD1 agrees at 9 bases. This CDR3 is 16 amino acids long. Germline CDR1 SGHRS, CDR2 YFSETQ. The V and J ends lost 0 bases and 7 bases, in that order; junction bases with no gene match: 5. In nucleotides, the CDR3 is TGCGCCAGCAGCTTGGGGACAGGGGTCTTCAATTCACCCCTCCACTTT. Its translation is CASSLGTGVFNSPLHF.

The V call is TRBV19, the J call TRBJ1-1; 8 bases map to TRBD1. Germline loops: CDR1 LNHDA, CDR2 SQIVND (reference sequence). V lost 6 bases, J lost 2 bases, and 5 bases stayed unmatched. The CDR3 length is 14 residues. CDR3 sequence (DNA): TGTGCCAGTAGAGGGGACAGGTCTAACACTGAAGCTTTCTTT. Protein product: CASRGDRSNTEAFF.

In this sample, this clone turned up a few times. Different DNA sequences within this sample yield the same CDR3. The chain recombines TRBV7-3 with TRBJ1-1; the match to TRBD1 covers 11 bases. This CDR3 spans 14 amino acids. The ends lost 5 bases at V and 5 bases at J; junction bases unmatched: 4. The germline V gene has CDR1 SGHTA and CDR2 FQGTGA. CDR3 bases: TGTGCCAGCAGCCCGGGGACAGGGGGGACTGAAGCTTTCTTT. Translation: CASSPGTGGTEAFF.

This rearrangement joins TRBV15 to TRBJ2-7, with D possibly being TRBD1 (6 bases). Deletions cut 5 bases from V and 4 bases from J, with 12 bases between. CDR1 is LNHNV and CDR2 is YYDKDF in the germline V gene (reference sequence). CDR3 size: 13 residues. CDR3 in DNA: TGTGCCACCAGCCTCCTCAGGGGATACGAGCAGTACTTC. Translation: CATSLLRGYEQYF.

This chain connects TRBV3-1 (or the pseudogene TRBV3-2) to TRBJ1-1; possibly TRBD1 for D (5 bases). Germline V lookup: CDR1 LGHDT, CDR2 YNNKEL (reference sequence). This CDR3 region has 15 residues. V lost 3 bases, J lost 0 bases, and 11 bases lay in between. The CDR3 region is CASSHTGTMNTEAFF. In nucleotides, the CDR3 is TGTGCCAGCAGCCACACAGGTACCATGAACACTGAAGCTTTCTTT.

The chain joins TRBV10-3 to TRBJ1-2, with 9 bases that match TRBD1. CDR1 and CDR2 (germline): ENHRY, SYGVKD. This CDR3 contains 15 residues. Trimming at V came to 4 bases and at J to 6 bases, leaving 9 bases not matched to a gene. The CDR3 region has the DNA TGTGCCATCAGTGGGCCGGGACAGGGTTTTAATGGCTACACCTTC. Translated: CAISGPGQGFNGYTF.

In this sample, this clone turned up once. This rearrangement joins TRBV10-2 to TRBJ2-3, with TRBD1 matching 10 bases. With V trimmed by 8 bases and J by 4 bases, 6 bases remained unmatched. The CDR3 length is 14 residues. From germline, CDR1 is WSHSY and CDR2 SAAADI. CDR3 nucleotide sequence: TGCGCCAGCGCGGGACAGGGGAACCCAGATACGCAGTATTTT. Translated: CASAGQGNPDTQYF.

The rearrangement joins TRBV6-5 to TRBJ2-1; D is uncertain. Trimming stripped 6 bases from V and 7 bases from J, with 13 bases between. The germline V gene has CDR1 MNHEY and CDR2 SVGAGI. The CDR3 is 13 residues long. The CDR3 nucleotides read TGTGCCAGCAGCCGCGGTCTAGTGAATGAGCAGTTCTTC. It codes for CASSRGLVNEQFF.

The CDR3 is CASSQEPTATNEKLFF. As DNA, the CDR3 is TGTGCCAGCAGCCAAGAACCGACTGCAACTAATGAAAAACTGTTTTTT. The chain combines TRBV3-1 (or the pseudogene TRBV3-2) with TRBJ1-4; D ambiguous. Per the germline V gene, CDR1 is LGHDT and CDR2 is YNNKEL (reference sequence). The CDR3 totals 16 residues. The V gene lost 0 bases and the J gene lost 0 bases, with 8 bases spanning the gap.

The chain is built from TRBV7-7 and TRBJ2-2; 7 bases line up with TRBD1. The CDR3 loop spans 15 amino acids. Germline CDR1 SSHAT, CDR2 FNYEAQ (reference sequence). V trimming: 1 base; J trimming: 6 bases; junction bases outside the gene matches: 5. The CDR3 loop is CASSLDARGSGELFF. For the CDR3, the DNA is TGTGCCAGCAGCTTAGATGCCAGGGGGTCCGGGGAGCTGTTTTTT.

The chain has TRBV5-4 and TRBJ1-4, with D maybe TRBD1 (5 bases). Per germline, CDR1 SGHNT and CDR2 YYREEE (reference sequence). There are 15 residues in the CDR3. The V end lost 4 bases, the J end lost 5 bases, and 15 bases lay between the germline ends. The CDR3 loop reads CASSNSRAGNEKLFF. For the CDR3, the DNA is TGTGCCAGCAGCAACTCCAGGGCGGGGAATGAAAAACTGTTTTTT.

The rearrangement uses TRBV12-3 or TRBV12-4 and TRBJ1-4; D ambiguous. The V gene lost 5 bases and the J gene lost 10 bases, with 8 bases spanning the gap. The CDR3 length is 11 residues. The CDR3 DNA reads as TGTGCCAGCAGTAGCGGGAGAAAACTGTTTTTT. This codes for CASSSGRKLFF.

The rearrangement uses TRBV5-1 and TRBJ1-3; 8 bases agree with TRBD1. CDR1 is SGHRS and CDR2 is YFSETQ in the germline V gene. The CDR3 consists of 17 residues. V was clipped by 4 bases and J by 0 bases; unmatched bases: 9. CDR3 in amino acids: CASSPASGQGSGNTIYF. DNA for the CDR3: TGCGCCAGCAGCCCTGCCTCCGGACAGGGCTCTGGAAACACCATATATTTT.

V is TRBV3-1 (or the pseudogene TRBV3-2) and J is TRBJ2-7; 8 bases align to TRBD2. Trimming cost V 6 bases and J 3 bases; bases outside gene matches: 4. Germline CDR1 reads LGHDT; CDR2 reads YNNKEL (reference sequence). The CDR3 runs to 13 residues. The CDR3 sequence: CASSGGLVYEQYF. DNA for the CDR3: TGTGCCAGCAGTGGGGGACTAGTCTACGAGCAGTACTTC.

V gene TRBV7-2 combines with J gene TRBJ2-3, with TRBD1 as a possible D gene (6 bases). This CDR3 contains 14 residues. The germline CDR1 and CDR2 sequences are SGHTA and FQGNSA. Trimming removed 4 bases at V and 0 bases at J, with 8 bases between. The CDR3 DNA reads as TGTGCCAGCAGCTCCACAGGGAGCACAGATACGCAGTATTTT. Protein product: CASSSTGSTDTQYF.